This T cell receptor (beta chain) stems from a study of immune heterogeneity within non-small cell lung tumors. Study background: Classification of the tumors gave a few squamous cell carcinomas, 10 non-squamous carcinomas and 1 not otherwise specified. Study conclusions and caveats: With local tumor mutational burden, local T-cell clonality showed a moderate but significant correlation (R roughly 0.3).

The V gene lost 3 bases and the J gene lost 8 bases, with 17 bases spanning the gap. This CDR3 has 15 residues. Germline CDR1 reads MNHEY; CDR2 reads SMNVEV (reference sequence). Turning to this clonotype: Its antigen is not known. A much more abundant neighbour one base away suggests this may be a read error.

The TCR beta CDR3 region was amplified by multiplex PCR employing 32 V and 13 J primers. TCRdb passed the multiplex PCR reads through MiXCR, listing each CDR3 protein once. The table includes 9,500 to 11,000 distinct CDR3 sequences, approximately 21% detected once. Bulk tumor genomic DNA (about 600 ng per sample) served as template. Biopsies, several per primary tumor and spaced far apart, were collected during surgery. Patients with untreated, newly diagnosed non-small cell lung cancer underwent curative surgery. What was sequenced was lung tumor tissue. J is TRBJ2-1 and V is TRBV27; D is perhaps TRBD2 (5 bases). The clonotype was recovered from a man aged 60 to 69 with non-small cell lung cancer. The CDR3 DNA reads as TGTGCCAGCAGTTTTTTTAGAGTGGGAGCGTATGAGCAGTTCTTC. Its protein product is CASSFFRVGAYEQFF.